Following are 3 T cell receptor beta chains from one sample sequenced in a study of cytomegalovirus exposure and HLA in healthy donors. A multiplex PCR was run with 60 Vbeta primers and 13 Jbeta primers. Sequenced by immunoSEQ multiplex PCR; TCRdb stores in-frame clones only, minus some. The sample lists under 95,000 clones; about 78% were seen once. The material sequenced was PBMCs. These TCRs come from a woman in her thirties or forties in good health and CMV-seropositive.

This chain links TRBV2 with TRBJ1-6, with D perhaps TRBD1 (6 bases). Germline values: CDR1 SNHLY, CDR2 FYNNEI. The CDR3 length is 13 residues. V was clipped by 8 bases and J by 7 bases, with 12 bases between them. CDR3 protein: CASHRDQNSPLHF. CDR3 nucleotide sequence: TGTGCCAGCCACAGGGACCAAAATTCACCCCTCCACTTT.

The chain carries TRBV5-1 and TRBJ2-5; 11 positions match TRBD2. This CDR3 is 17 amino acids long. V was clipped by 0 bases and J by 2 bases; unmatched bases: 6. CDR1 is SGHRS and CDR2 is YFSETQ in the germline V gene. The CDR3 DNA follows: TGCGCCAGCAGCTTGGCCGCCCTAGCGGGGGGTCAAGAGACCCAGTACTTC. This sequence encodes CASSLAALAGGQETQYF.

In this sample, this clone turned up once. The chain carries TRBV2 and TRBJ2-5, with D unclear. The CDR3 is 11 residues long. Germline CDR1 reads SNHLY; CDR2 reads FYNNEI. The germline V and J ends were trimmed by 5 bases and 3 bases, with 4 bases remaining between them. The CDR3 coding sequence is TGTGCCAGCAGTACAAAAGAGACCCAGTACTTC. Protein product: CASSTKETQYF.